Here is one TCR beta chain with its context. Each and every patient relapsed after autologous stem cell transplantation, and patients got differing brentuximab vedotin exposure. The CDR3 consists of 15 residues. Trimming took 4 bases from V and 6 from J; bases not matched to a gene: 9. Looked up from germline, CDR1 is MGHRA and CDR2 is YSYEKL. These data belong to a study of PD-1 blockade in classical Hodgkin lymphoma. The data were produced by immunoSEQ multiplex PCR, yet TCRdb's version contains in-frame clones alone and is incomplete. In the table there are approximately 100,000 clones, roughly 89% of which are singletons.

The receptor was derived from a human donor with classical Hodgkin lymphoma. This chain uses TRBV4-1 with TRBJ1-2, with TRBD1 identical over 9 bases. The material sequenced was peripheral blood mononuclear cells (PBMCs), taken before the second cycle of nivolumab. The CDR3 DNA reads as TGCGCCAGCAGCCCCACCCCCGACAGGGGGAATGGCTACACCTTC. Its translation: CASSPTPDRGNGYTF.